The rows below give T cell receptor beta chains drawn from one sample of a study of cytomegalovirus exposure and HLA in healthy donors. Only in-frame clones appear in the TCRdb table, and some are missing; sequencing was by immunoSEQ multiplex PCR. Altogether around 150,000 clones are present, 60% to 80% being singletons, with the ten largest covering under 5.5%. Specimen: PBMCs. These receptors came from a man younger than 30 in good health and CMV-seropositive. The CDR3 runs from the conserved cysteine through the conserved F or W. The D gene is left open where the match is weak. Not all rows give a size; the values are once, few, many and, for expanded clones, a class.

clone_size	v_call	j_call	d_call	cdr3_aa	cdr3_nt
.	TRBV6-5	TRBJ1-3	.	CASRTRAAGNTIYF	TGTGCCAGCAGGACCAGGGCGGCTGGAAACACCATATATTTT
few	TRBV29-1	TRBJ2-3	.	CSVEGGSGGTDTQYF	TGCAGCGTTGAAGGAGGGAGCGGAGGCACAGATACGCAGTATTTT
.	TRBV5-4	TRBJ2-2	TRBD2	CATKFEGGPGELFF	TGTGCCACTAAATTCGAGGGAGGGCCCGGGGAGCTGTTTTTT
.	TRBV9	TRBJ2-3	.	CASSPLLGGTGTDTQYF	TGTGCCAGCAGCCCCCTGCTAGGCGGGACCGGCACAGATACGCAGTATTTT
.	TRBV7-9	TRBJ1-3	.	CASSLGGGPPGNTIYF	TGTGCCAGCAGCTTAGGGGGAGGGCCTCCTGGAAACACCATATATTTT
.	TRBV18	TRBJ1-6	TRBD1	CASSPGTGNSPLHF	TGTGCCAGCTCACCCGGGACAGGCAATTCACCCCTCCACTTT
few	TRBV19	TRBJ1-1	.	CASSTDSYFEAFF	TGTGCCAGTAGTACGGACAGCTACTTTGAAGCTTTCTTT
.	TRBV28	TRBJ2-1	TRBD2	CASSPLAGGNNEQFF	TGTGCCAGCAGCCCACTAGCGGGGGGAAACAATGAGCAGTTCTTC
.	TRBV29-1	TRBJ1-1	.	CSVDTGMNTEAFF	TGCAGCGTTGATACAGGGATGAACACTGAAGCTTTCTTT
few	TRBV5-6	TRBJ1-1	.	CASSLFAGLNTEAFF	TGTGCCAGCAGCTTGTTCGCAGGGCTGAACACTGAAGCTTTCTTT
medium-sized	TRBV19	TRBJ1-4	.	CASSNTENEKLFF	TGTGCCAGTAGTAATACGGAGAATGAAAAACTGTTTTTT
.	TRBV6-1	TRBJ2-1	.	CASSVSQGAYNEQFF	TGTGCCAGCAGTGTTTCTCAGGGTGCCTACAATGAGCAGTTCTTC
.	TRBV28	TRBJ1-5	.	CASSSKGSNQPQHF	TGTGCCAGCAGTTCCAAGGGGTCGAATCAGCCCCAGCATTTT
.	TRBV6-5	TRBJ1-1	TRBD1	CASSRDRGRNTEAFF	TGTGCCAGCAGTCGGGACAGGGGAAGAAACACTGAAGCTTTCTTT
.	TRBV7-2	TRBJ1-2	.	CASSLDLWNRATNYGYTF	TGTGCCAGCAGCTTAGACCTATGGAACAGGGCTACGAACTATGGCTACACCTTC
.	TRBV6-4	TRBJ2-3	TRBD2	CASSEGLADTDTQYF	TGTGCCAGCAGTGAGGGACTAGCGGACACAGATACGCAGTATTTT
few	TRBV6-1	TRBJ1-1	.	CATSGRVNTEAFF	TGTGCCACCTCAGGGAGGGTGAACACTGAAGCTTTCTTT
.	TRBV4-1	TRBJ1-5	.	CASSQDEGVGNQPQHF	TGCGCCAGCAGCCAAGATGAGGGAGTGGGCAATCAGCCCCAGCATTTT
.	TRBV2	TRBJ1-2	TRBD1	CASSEALPTGRSYGYTF	TGTGCCAGCAGTGAAGCGCTTCCGACAGGGAGATCTTATGGCTACACCTTC
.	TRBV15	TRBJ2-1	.	CATSRGPGQYNEQFF	TGTGCCACCAGCAGAGGTCCCGGACAGTACAATGAGCAGTTCTTC
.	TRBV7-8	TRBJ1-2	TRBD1	CASSQGANYGYTF	TGTGCCAGCAGCCAGGGGGCGAACTATGGCTACACCTTC
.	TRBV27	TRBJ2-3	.	CASSFGGVGTDTQYF	TGTGCCAGCAGTTTCGGGGGTGTGGGCACAGATACGCAGTATTTT
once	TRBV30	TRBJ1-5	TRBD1	CAWSRTRTGMNLPQHF	TGTGCCTGGAGTCGCACCCGGACAGGGATGAATTTGCCCCAGCATTTT
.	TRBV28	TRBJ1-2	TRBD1	CASNSGTGGLGDGYTF	TGTGCCAGCAACTCCGGGACAGGGGGCCTTGGCGATGGCTACACCTTC
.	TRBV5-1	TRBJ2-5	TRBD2	CASSFPGGVSGETQYF	TGCGCCAGCAGCTTCCCTGGGGGGGTTTCGGGAGAGACCCAGTACTTC
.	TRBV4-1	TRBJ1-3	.	CASSQEGRGGGNTIYF	TGCGCCAGCAGCCAAGAAGGGAGGGGAGGTGGAAACACCATATATTTT
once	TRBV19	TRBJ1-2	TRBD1	CASSVDRVRGYTF	TGTGCCAGTAGTGTCGACAGGGTACGGGGCTACACCTTC
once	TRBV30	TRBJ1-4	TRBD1	CAWRRQGGNEKLFF	TGTGCCTGGAGGAGACAGGGGGGGAATGAAAAACTGTTTTTT
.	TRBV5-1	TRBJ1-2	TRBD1	CASSTGTGVYGYTF	TGCGCCAGCAGCACCGGGACAGGAGTCTATGGCTACACCTTC
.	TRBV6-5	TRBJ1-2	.	CASSYLGGHEGYTF	TGTGCCAGCAGTTACCTCGGGGGGCATGAAGGCTACACCTTC
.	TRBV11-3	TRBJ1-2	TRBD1	CASSLGGRDSYYGYTF	TGTGCCAGCAGCTTAGGAGGGCGGGACAGCTACTATGGCTACACCTTC
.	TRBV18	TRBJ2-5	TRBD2	CASSGLAEKQETQYF	TGTGCCAGCTCGGGACTAGCAGAAAAACAAGAGACCCAGTACTTC
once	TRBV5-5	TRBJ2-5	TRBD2	CASSPRAGSQETQYF	TGTGCCAGCAGCCCCCGAGCGGGATCCCAAGAGACCCAGTACTTC
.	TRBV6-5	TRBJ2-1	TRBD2	CASRLAGGGNEQFF	TGTGCCAGCAGATTAGCGGGAGGGGGAAATGAGCAGTTCTTC
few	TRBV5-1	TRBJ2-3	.	CASAINSGDTDTQYF	TGCGCCAGCGCAATTAATTCTGGAGACACAGATACGCAGTATTTT
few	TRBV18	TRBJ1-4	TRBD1	CASSPLGTGGKVGEKLFF	TGTGCCAGCTCACCACTCGGGACAGGGGGCAAGGTTGGAGAAAAACTGTTTTTT
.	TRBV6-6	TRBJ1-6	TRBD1	CASTGDRVNSPLHF	TGTGCCAGCACGGGGGACAGAGTTAATTCACCCCTCCACTTT
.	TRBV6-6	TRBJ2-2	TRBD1	CASRTLLTGIGELFF	TGTGCCAGCAGAACCCTCCTGACAGGGATCGGGGAGCTGTTTTTT
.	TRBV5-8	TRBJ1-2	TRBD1	CASRRQGGSRYGYTF	TGTGCCAGCCGTAGACAGGGCGGTTCGCGGTATGGCTACACCTTC
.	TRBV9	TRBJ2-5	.	CASSGGGPGETQYF	TGTGCCAGCAGCGGGGGAGGTCCGGGGGAGACCCAGTACTTC
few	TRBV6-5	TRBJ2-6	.	CASRITRGGANVLTF	TGTGCCAGCAGGATTACCAGGGGTGGGGCCAACGTCCTGACTTTC
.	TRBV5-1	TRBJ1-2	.	CASSLAGYGYTF	TGCGCCAGCAGCTTGGCGGGGTATGGCTACACCTTC
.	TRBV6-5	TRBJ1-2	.	CASSYTSGIGYGYTF	TGTGCCAGCAGTTATACCTCGGGGATCGGGTATGGCTACACCTTC
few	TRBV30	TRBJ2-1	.	CAWTPGLGNNEQFF	TGTGCCTGGACTCCGGGACTGGGGAACAATGAGCAGTTCTTC
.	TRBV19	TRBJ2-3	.	CASSDRGLTDTQYF	TGTGCCAGTAGCGATAGGGGACTCACAGATACGCAGTATTTT
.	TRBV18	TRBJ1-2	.	CASSPLSARGGFNYGYTF	TGTGCCAGCTCCCCACTTTCGGCCCGGGGGGGCTTTAACTATGGCTACACCTTC
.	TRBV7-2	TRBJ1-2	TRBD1	CASSSGQGRNYGYTF	TGTGCCAGCAGCTCGGGACAGGGTAGGAACTATGGCTACACCTTC
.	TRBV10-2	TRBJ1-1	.	CASSDWGPAIHTEAFF	TGCGCCAGCAGTGATTGGGGGCCAGCCATCCACACTGAAGCTTTCTTT